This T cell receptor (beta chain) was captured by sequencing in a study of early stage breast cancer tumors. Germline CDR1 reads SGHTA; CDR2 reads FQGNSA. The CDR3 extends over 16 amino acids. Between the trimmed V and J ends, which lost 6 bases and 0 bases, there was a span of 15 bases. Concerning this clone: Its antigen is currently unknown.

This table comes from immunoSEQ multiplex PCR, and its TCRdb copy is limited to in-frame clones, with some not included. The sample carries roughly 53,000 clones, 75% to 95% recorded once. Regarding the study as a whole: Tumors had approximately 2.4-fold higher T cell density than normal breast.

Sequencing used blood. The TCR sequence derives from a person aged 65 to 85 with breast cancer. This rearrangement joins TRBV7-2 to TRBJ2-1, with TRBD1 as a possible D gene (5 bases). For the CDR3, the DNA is TGTGCCAGCAGTGAGGACACCCGGAGCTCCTACAATGAGCAGTTCTTC. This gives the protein CASSEDTRSSYNEQFF.